This TCR beta chain derives from a study of cytomegalovirus exposure and HLA in healthy donors. This CDR3 spans 14 amino acids. CDR1 and CDR2 from the germline V gene are SGDLS and YYNGEE. In its sample, this clone was seen a few times. The PCR made use of 60 Vbeta and 13 Jbeta primers. This table comes from immunoSEQ multiplex PCR, and its TCRdb copy is limited to in-frame clones, with some not included. In the table there are some 200,000 clones, roughly 80% of which are singletons. This clonotype originated in a man aged 50-59 years in good health and CMV-seronegative. The chain combines TRBV9 with TRBJ2-5; a possible D gene is TRBD2 (6 bases). Near its end, the DNA agrees better with TRBJ2-7, so the J call may be wrong. Sequencing used PBMCs. This CDR3 is CASSVGGEVYEQYF. CDR3 sequence (DNA): TGTGCCAGCAGCGTAGGGGGGGAAGTCTACGAGCAGTACTTC.